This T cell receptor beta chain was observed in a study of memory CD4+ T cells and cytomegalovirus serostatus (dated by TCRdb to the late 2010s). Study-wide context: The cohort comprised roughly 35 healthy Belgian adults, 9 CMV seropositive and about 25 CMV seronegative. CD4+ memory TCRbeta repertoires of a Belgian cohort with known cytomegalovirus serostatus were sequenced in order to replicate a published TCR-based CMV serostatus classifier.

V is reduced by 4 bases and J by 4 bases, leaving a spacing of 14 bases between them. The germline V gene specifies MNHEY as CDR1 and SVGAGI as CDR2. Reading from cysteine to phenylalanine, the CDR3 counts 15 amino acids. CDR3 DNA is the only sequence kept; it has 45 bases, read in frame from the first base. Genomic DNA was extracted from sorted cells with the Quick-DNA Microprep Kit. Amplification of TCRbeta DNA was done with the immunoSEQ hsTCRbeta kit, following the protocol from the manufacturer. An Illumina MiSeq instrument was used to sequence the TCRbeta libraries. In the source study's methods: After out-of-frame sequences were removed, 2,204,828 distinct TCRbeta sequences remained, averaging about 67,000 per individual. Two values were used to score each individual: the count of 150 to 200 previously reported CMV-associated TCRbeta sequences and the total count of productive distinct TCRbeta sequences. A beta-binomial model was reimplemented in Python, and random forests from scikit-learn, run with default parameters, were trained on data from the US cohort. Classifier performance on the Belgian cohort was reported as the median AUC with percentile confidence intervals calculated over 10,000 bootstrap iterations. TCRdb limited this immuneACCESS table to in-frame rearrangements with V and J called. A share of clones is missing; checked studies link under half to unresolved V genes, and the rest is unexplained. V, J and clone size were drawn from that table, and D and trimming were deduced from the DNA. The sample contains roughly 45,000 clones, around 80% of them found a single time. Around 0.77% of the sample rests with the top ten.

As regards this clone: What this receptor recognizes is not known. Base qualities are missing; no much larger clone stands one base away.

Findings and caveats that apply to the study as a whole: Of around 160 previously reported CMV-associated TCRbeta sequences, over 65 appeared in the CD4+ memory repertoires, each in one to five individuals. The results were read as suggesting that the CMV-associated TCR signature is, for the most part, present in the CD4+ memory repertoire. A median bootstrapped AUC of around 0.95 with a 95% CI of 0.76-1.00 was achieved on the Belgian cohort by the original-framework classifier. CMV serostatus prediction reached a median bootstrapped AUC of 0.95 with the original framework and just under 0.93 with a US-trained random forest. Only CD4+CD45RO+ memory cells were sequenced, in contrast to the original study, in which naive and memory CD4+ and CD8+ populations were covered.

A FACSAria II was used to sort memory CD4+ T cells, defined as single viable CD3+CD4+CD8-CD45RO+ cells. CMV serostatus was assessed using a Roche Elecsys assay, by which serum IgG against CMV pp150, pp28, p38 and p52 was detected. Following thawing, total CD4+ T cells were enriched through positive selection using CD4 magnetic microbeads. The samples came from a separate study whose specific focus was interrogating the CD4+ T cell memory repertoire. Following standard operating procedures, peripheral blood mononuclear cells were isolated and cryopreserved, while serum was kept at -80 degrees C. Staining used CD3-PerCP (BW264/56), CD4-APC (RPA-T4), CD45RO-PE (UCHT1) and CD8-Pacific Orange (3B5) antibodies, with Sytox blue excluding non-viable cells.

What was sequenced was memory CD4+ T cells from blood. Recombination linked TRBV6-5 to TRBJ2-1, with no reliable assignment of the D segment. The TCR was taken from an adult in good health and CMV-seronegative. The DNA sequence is TGTGCCAGCAGTTCGAGCCAAGTACCTTACAATGAGCAGTTCTTC. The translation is CASSSSQVPYNEQFF.